One sample yielded the 23 T cell receptor beta chains listed below, sequenced in a study of OX40 agonist ivuxolimab in advanced cancers. The repertoire was sequenced with immunoSEQ multiplex PCR; TCRdb's copy has only in-frame clones and lacks some. Of over 85,000 clones in the sample, around 88% were seen once. The input for sequencing was CD4+ or CD8+ T cells sorted from blood, taken in a trial of the OX40 agonist ivuxolimab. The receptors come from an adult with an advanced solid tumor such as melanoma, head and neck, liver or kidney cancer.

V usage is TRBV7-2 and J usage is TRBJ2-5, with D unclear. The CDR3 has 13 amino acids. Per germline, CDR1 SGHTA and CDR2 FQGNSA. The V end was cut by 5 bases, the J end by 7 bases, with 14 bases between. CDR3 region: CASSTHRLGTQYF. The CDR3 region has the DNA TGTGCCAGCAGCACCCACCGCTTAGGGACCCAGTACTTC.

This chain links TRBV15 with TRBJ1-5; 9 nucleotides align to TRBD1. With V trimmed by 6 bases and J by 3 bases, 9 bases remained unmatched. This CDR3 contains 16 residues. Germline V CDR1 and CDR2: LNHNV, YYDKDF (reference sequence). The CDR3 region is CATSQQGASNNQPQHF. DNA of the CDR3: TGTGCCACCAGTCAACAGGGGGCGTCTAACAATCAGCCCCAGCATTTT.

V usage is TRBV28 and J usage is TRBJ1-5; D uncertain. Between the trimmed V and J ends, which lost 3 bases and 2 bases, there was a span of 11 bases. CDR3 length equals 15 residues. Germline V gives CDR1 MDHEN, CDR2 SYDVKM. CDR3 protein: CASSFSDPRNQPQHF. As DNA, the CDR3 is TGTGCCAGCAGTTTCTCCGACCCCCGCAATCAGCCCCAGCATTTT.

This chain joins TRBV18 and TRBJ1-3; a weak D match, TRBD1 (5 bases). There are 17 residues in the CDR3. With 2 bases removed from V and 0 bases from J, the gap between germline ends came to 14 bases. Looked up from germline, CDR1 is KGHSH and CDR2 is LQKENI. In DNA form, the CDR3 reads TGTGCCAGCTCACCAACCCCGGACATTCGCTCTGGAAACACCATATATTTT. Translating gives CASSPTPDIRSGNTIYF.

The rearrangement links TRBV5-4 to TRBJ2-3; D is perhaps TRBD2 (6 bases). The CDR3 extends over 16 amino acids. Germline CDR1 is SGHNT and CDR2 is YYREEE (reference sequence). Trimming pared 0 bases from V and 11 bases from J, leaving 22 bases between. The CDR3 spells CASSLATRGEDGMQYF. The CDR3 DNA is TGTGCCAGCAGCTTGGCCACCCGTGGGGAGGACGGGATGCAGTATTTT.

V is TRBV10-3 and J is TRBJ2-3, with D perhaps matching TRBD2 (5 bases). Germline assignment: CDR1 ENHRY and CDR2 SYGVKD. CDR3 size: 19 residues. The V end lost 6 bases, the J end lost 0 bases, and 25 bases lay between the germline ends. The CDR3 loop reads CAIRGSRQSESTSTDTQYF. For the CDR3, the DNA is TGTGCCATCAGGGGGAGTCGGCAGTCCGAATCCACTAGCACAGATACGCAGTATTTT.

This clone has just one count. Other DNA variants within this sample encode the same CDR3. The V gene is TRBV19, the J gene TRBJ1-4; the D is unclear. This CDR3 region has 12 residues. Between the trimmed V and J ends, which lost 6 bases and 2 bases, there was a span of 4 bases. Germline V CDR1 and CDR2: LNHDA, SQIVND (reference sequence). CDR3 DNA: TGTGCCAGTAGCCTTACTAATGAAAAACTGTTTTTT. Translation gives CASSLTNEKLFF.

This clone occurred once. The chain couples TRBV6-4 to TRBJ2-7, with TRBD1 as a possible D gene (6 bases). The CDR3 is made up of 17 amino acids. Per germline, CDR1 MRHNA and CDR2 SNTAGT. Trimming removed 6 bases at V and 3 bases at J, with 24 bases between. The CDR3 DNA reads TGTGCCAGCAGCGACAGGCAACGGGACGACAAGGGCTACGAGCAGTACTTC. This encodes CASSDRQRDDKGYEQYF.

The gene calls are TRBV6-1 and TRBJ1-1; D perhaps matches TRBD1 (5 bases). The V end was cut by 7 bases, the J end by 0 bases, with 12 bases between. The CDR3 loop spans 14 amino acids. CDR1 is MNHNS and CDR2 is SASEGT in the germline V gene. CDR3: CASTQGYMNTEAFF. The CDR3 nucleotides read TGTGCCAGCACCCAGGGATACATGAACACTGAAGCTTTCTTT.

This chain uses TRBV5-5 with TRBJ1-2, with D perhaps matching TRBD1 (6 bases). CDR1 SGHKS and CDR2 YYEKEE come from the germline V gene (reference sequence). Trimming pared 1 base from V and 7 bases from J, leaving 11 bases between. CDR3 length: 13 amino acids. In nucleotides, the CDR3 is TGTGCCAGCAGCTTGACAGGGATTCTTGGCTACACCTTC. Amino acid sequence: CASSLTGILGYTF.

The chain combines TRBV6-6 with TRBJ1-1, with 9 bases matching TRBD1. The CDR3 contains 15 residues. The junction had 2 bases not matched to a gene; V was cut back by 2 bases and J by 1 base. CDR1 and CDR2 from the germline V gene are MNHNY and SVGAGI (reference sequence). CDR3 coding DNA: TGTGCCAGCAGTTACCAGGGACAGGGGAACACTGAAGCTTTCTTT. Amino acids: CASSYQGQGNTEAFF.

CDR3 DNA sequence: TGTGCCAGCAGTTTGTTAGGATCGTCTGGAAACACCATATATTTT. Translating gives CASSLLGSSGNTIYF. The gene calls are TRBV28 and TRBJ1-3; D ambiguous. CDR3 length: 15 residues. CDR1 MDHEN and CDR2 SYDVKM come from the germline V gene. Deletions cut 3 bases from V and 1 base from J, with 10 bases between.

This chain links TRBV18 with TRBJ1-5; TRBD1 might be the D (5 bases). The CDR3 is 16 residues long. Trimming stripped 3 bases from V and 2 bases from J, with 14 bases between. The germline V gene has CDR1 KGHSH and CDR2 LQKENI. CDR3 bases: TGTGCCAGCTCACCGGCGCAGGGAAAAGGCAATCAGCCCCAGCATTTT. It yields the protein CASSPAQGKGNQPQHF.

CDR3 sequence: CASSPQGKETQYF. Here the CDR3 DNA reads TGCGCCAGCAGTCCACAGGGGAAAGAGACCCAGTACTTC. The V call is TRBV5-1, the J call TRBJ2-5; 7 positions match TRBD1. V was clipped by 5 bases and J by 3 bases; unmatched bases: 4. The CDR3 runs 13 residues. Germline V lookup: CDR1 SGHRS, CDR2 YFSETQ.

The rearrangement uses TRBV28 and TRBJ1-1; 11 bases line up with TRBD1. The trim removed 3 bases at V and 6 bases at J, leaving 0 bases unmatched. CDR3 size: 13 residues. Germline V gives CDR1 MDHEN, CDR2 SYDVKM. CDR3 sequence: CASSLGQGAEAFF. CDR3 in DNA: TGTGCCAGCAGTTTGGGACAGGGGGCTGAAGCTTTCTTT.

This clone was recorded once. The chain employs TRBV6-6 and TRBJ2-7; TRBD1 matches at 9 bases. Per the germline V gene, CDR1 is MNHNY and CDR2 is SVGAGI (reference sequence). The CDR3 has 13 residues. V lost 6 bases and J lost 3; bases outside the gene matches: 3. The CDR3 region is CASSRQGDYEQYF. CDR3 in DNA: TGTGCCAGCAGCCGACAGGGGGACTACGAGCAGTACTTC.

This rearrangement joins TRBV9 to TRBJ2-3; no clear D gene. Looked up from germline, CDR1 is SGDLS and CDR2 is YYNGEE. This CDR3 has 16 amino acids. V was clipped by 0 bases and J by 7 bases, with 18 bases between them. The DNA for the CDR3 is TGTGCCAGCAGCGTAGCAGACACTTGGAACCTTAATACGCAGTATTTT. Protein: CASSVADTWNLNTQYF. Based on the CDR3 plus reference TRBV9 and TRBJ2-3, the full variable domain is DSGVTQTPKHLITATGQRVTLRCSPRSGDLSVYWYQQSLDQGLQFLIQYYNGEERAKGNILERFSAQQFPDLHSELNLSSLELGDSALYFCASSVADTWNLNTQYFGPGTRLTVL.

V usage is TRBV11-2 and J usage is TRBJ2-2; D is perhaps TRBD1 (6 bases). This CDR3 spans 14 amino acids. V was pared by 8 bases and J by 3 bases, with 13 bases between. Germline CDR1 reads SGHAT; CDR2 reads FQNNGV. The CDR3 nucleotides read TGTGCCAGCCTCAGGACAGCCCACACCGGGGAGCTGTTTTTT. This translates into CASLRTAHTGELFF.

With regard to this clone: The CDR3 ends on some other residue instead of the conserved phenylalanine or tryptophan, so this is likely a read error. The chain employs TRBV11-2 and TRBJ1-6, with TRBD1 as a possible D gene (6 bases). The germline V gene encodes CDR1 SGHAT and CDR2 FQNNGV. V shed 5 bases and J shed 9 bases, with 11 bases lying between them. This CDR3 has 13 amino acids. This CDR3 reads CASSPDRSSPLHL. CDR3 DNA sequence: TGTGCCAGCAGCCCTGACAGGAGTTCACCCCTCCACCTT.

The gene calls are TRBV5-1 and TRBJ1-1; D possibly corresponds to TRBD1 (5 bases). Germline loops: CDR1 SGHRS, CDR2 YFSETQ. The germline V and J ends were trimmed by 0 bases and 4 bases, with 13 bases remaining between them. The CDR3 consists of 15 residues. The CDR3 protein is CASSLATRQFTEAFF. The DNA for the CDR3 is TGCGCCAGCAGCTTGGCTACCAGACAGTTCACTGAAGCTTTCTTT. Filled out from reference TRBV5-1 and TRBJ1-1, the complete variable domain reads KAGVTQTPRYLIKTRGQQVTLSCSPISGHRSVSWYQQTPGQGLQFLFEYFSETQRNKGNFPGRFSGRQFSNSRSEMNVSTLELGDSALYLCASSLATRQFTEAFFGQGTRLTVV.

Only one count was recorded for this clone. This chain links TRBV18 with TRBJ2-7; D call uncertain. V shed 3 bases and J shed 5 bases, with 14 bases lying between them. In germline, CDR1 is KGHSH, CDR2 LQKENI. There are 14 residues in the CDR3. The CDR3 DNA reads as TGTGCCAGCTCACCGCACGACACTTACGACGAGCAGTACTTC. Translating it yields CASSPHDTYDEQYF.

The V and J genes are TRBV28 and TRBJ2-2; TRBD2 matches 12 bases. Germline-derived CDR1 and CDR2 are MDHEN and SYDVKM. The CDR3 totals 14 residues. V was clipped by 8 bases and J by 7 bases; unmatched bases: 5. CDR3: CASDTSGGIGELFF. In DNA form, the CDR3 reads TGTGCCAGCGATACTAGCGGGGGGATCGGGGAGCTGTTTTTT.

This clone was counted a single time. This chain uses TRBV29-1 with TRBJ2-1; D is possibly TRBD1 or TRBD2 (5 bases each). The CDR3 contains 15 residues. Germline V gene lookup returns CDR1 SQVTM and CDR2 ANQGSEA. V lost 0 bases and J 8 bases, leaving 17 bases between the germline ends. CDR3 in amino acids: CSVEDRGRLIDEQFF. DNA of the CDR3: TGCAGCGTTGAAGATCGGGGCAGGTTAATTGATGAGCAGTTCTTC.